The 11 T cell receptor beta chains below all came from one sample that was sequenced in a study of blood T cell repertoires in COVID-19. TCRdb keeps only in-frame clones here, not all; method: immunoSEQ multiplex PCR. The sample carries about 220,000 clones, roughly nine tenths recorded once. The material sequenced was peripheral blood. The receptors here all came from a man aged 35-49 years with acute or convalescent COVID-19.

The chain has TRBV6-5 and TRBJ1-1; 7 bases match TRBD1. The V gene end was trimmed by 8 bases and the J gene end by 2 bases; junction bases not matched to a gene: 5. The CDR3 is made up of 13 amino acids. The germline V gene has CDR1 MNHEY and CDR2 SVGAGI. The CDR3 protein is CASRHRGNTEAFF. CDR3 bases: TGTGCCAGCCGGCACAGGGGAAACACTGAAGCTTTCTTT.

The rearrangement links TRBV11-2 to TRBJ2-7, with 12 positions matching TRBD1. The trim removed 5 bases at V and 3 bases at J, leaving 5 bases unmatched. The germline gives CDR1 SGHAT, CDR2 FQNNGV. This CDR3 region has 15 residues. CDR3 amino acids: CASSQGQGAFYEQYF. In DNA, the CDR3 is TGTGCCAGCAGCCAGGGACAGGGGGCCTTCTACGAGCAGTACTTC.

The chain is built from TRBV19 and TRBJ2-7; 10 bases agree with TRBD2. There are 19 residues in the CDR3. V gave up 6 bases and J gave up 1 base; unmatched junction bases: 18. Germline loops: CDR1 LNHDA, CDR2 SQIVND (reference sequence). The CDR3 DNA reads TGTGCCAGTAGCCCCACAAGGGGGGGCCTAGCGGGGGTTTCCTACGAGCAGTACTTC. Amino acid sequence: CASSPTRGGLAGVSYEQYF.

V is TRBV6-5 and J is TRBJ1-2; TRBD1 might be the D (6 bases). V gave up 6 bases and J gave up 8 bases, with 22 bases separating them. Per the germline V gene, CDR1 is MNHEY and CDR2 is SVGAGI. This CDR3 contains 15 residues. In DNA, the CDR3 is TGTGCCAGCAGCCTCTATACCCCGGACAGCGAGGGCTACACCTTC. Translating it yields CASSLYTPDSEGYTF.

The chain is built from TRBV6-5 and TRBJ1-2, with D tentatively TRBD1 (6 bases). This CDR3 has 14 amino acids. Looked up from germline, CDR1 is MNHEY and CDR2 is SVGAGI. The V end was cut by 4 bases, the J end by 4 bases, with 13 bases between. This CDR3 is CASSSDSQTYGYTF. As DNA, the CDR3 is TGTGCCAGCAGTTCGGACAGCCAGACCTATGGCTACACCTTC.

V and J are TRBV5-4 and TRBJ2-5; D unclear. The length of the CDR3 is 13 residues. The V and J ends lost 0 bases and 4 bases respectively, with 7 bases between them. Germline lookup yields CDR1 SGHNT and CDR2 YYREEE (reference sequence). The CDR3 DNA sequence: TGTGCCAGCAGCTTGGAGCCGGTAGAGACCCAGTACTTC. Translated, it gives CASSLEPVETQYF.

The chain has TRBV6-2 or TRBV6-3 and TRBJ1-5; D is ambiguous. Trimming pared 2 bases from V and 6 bases from J, leaving 8 bases between. The CDR3 runs to 13 residues. CDR1 MNHEY and CDR2 SVGEGT come from the germline V gene. Here the CDR3 DNA reads TGTGCCAGCAGTTACCCGGGGTTTCAGCCCCAGCATTTT. It codes for CASSYPGFQPQHF.

The gene calls are TRBV7-2 and TRBJ2-3; 10 bases map to TRBD2. This CDR3 contains 17 residues. The J segment lost 9 bases and the V segment lost 2 bases, leaving 14 bases of the junction unmatched. From germline, CDR1 is SGHTA and CDR2 FQGNSA. Here the CDR3 DNA reads TGTGCCAGCAGCTTAAATAGCGGGGGGTGGCGACGGGAGACGCAGTATTTT. Translated: CASSLNSGGWRRETQYF.

This clone was found once. The chain links TRBV29-1 to TRBJ1-1; possible D gene TRBD1, 6 bases. The germline V and J ends were trimmed by 0 bases and 6 bases, with 14 bases remaining between them. The CDR3 is 14 amino acids. Germline V gene lookup returns CDR1 SQVTM and CDR2 ANQGSEA. This CDR3 is CSVEEAGAGSEAFF. In DNA form, the CDR3 reads TGCAGCGTTGAAGAGGCGGGGGCAGGGTCTGAAGCTTTCTTT.

The chain couples TRBV28 to TRBJ2-7; TRBD2 matches at 10 bases. Germline lookup yields CDR1 MDHEN and CDR2 SYDVKM. The CDR3 sequence is 16 residues long. J was trimmed by 2 bases and V by 5 bases; bases with no gene match: 9. CDR3 DNA: TGTGCCAGCAGTGGCCTAGCGGGAGTCCTCCCCTACGAGCAGTACTTC. It yields the protein CASSGLAGVLPYEQYF.

The chain uses TRBV24-1 and TRBJ2-1; 14 bases match TRBD2. The V segment lost 10 bases and the J segment 3 bases; nucleotides outside the gene matches: 13. CDR1 is KGHDR, CDR2 SFDVKD, per germline. This CDR3 region has 18 residues. CDR3 amino acids: CATSGRTSGRRIYNEQFF. CDR3 DNA sequence: TGTGCCACGAGCGGTCGGACTAGCGGGAGGAGGATCTACAATGAGCAGTTCTTC.